These 2 T cell receptor beta chains were all obtained from the same sample, sequenced in a study of blood T cell repertoires in COVID-19. Sequencing was performed with immunoSEQ multiplex PCR; in TCRdb, only in-frame clones are kept and a portion is missing. The table shows about 280,000 clones, with about 88% occurring only once. The sample comprised PBMCs or T cells enriched from blood (not recorded which). The receptor set was obtained from a woman aged 60-75 years in a cohort exposed to, infected with or recovered from COVID-19 (not recorded which).

The J gene is TRBJ1-1, the V gene TRBV7-8; TRBD1 is a possible D gene (5 bases). V was trimmed by 7 bases and J by 8 bases, leaving 20 bases between them. Looked up from germline, CDR1 is SGHVS and CDR2 is FQNEAQ. This CDR3 has 14 amino acids. The CDR3 loop reads CASTLREGMGEAFF. The CDR3 region has the DNA TGTGCCAGCACCCTTCGGGAGGGGATGGGGGAAGCTTTCTTT.

The chain uses TRBV6-5 and TRBJ1-1; D remains ambiguous. This CDR3 has 13 amino acids. Trimming took off 8 bases at V and 4 bases at J, with 14 bases between the two ends. Germline V lookup: CDR1 MNHEY, CDR2 SVGAGI. The CDR3 DNA follows: TGTGCCAGCCGAGCCCTGCCTGGCACTGAAGCTTTCTTT. Its translation is CASRALPGTEAFF.